This T cell receptor (beta chain) stems from a study of cytomegalovirus exposure and HLA in healthy donors. Overall study findings and caveats: Reported findings show TCR beta sequences accurately forecast HLA-A and HLA-B alleles in most subjects. Immune exposure was documented only through CMV serostatus. An analysis was carried out later, and it reportedly showed fewer N-insertions in an Asian-associated ancestry cluster than the roughly 670-donor mean.

The PCR used 60 Vbeta and 13 Jbeta primers. Method: immunoSEQ multiplex PCR; TCRdb's copy keeps in-frame clones and lacks some. Of fewer than 200,000 clones listed, around 77% are singletons. As to this clone: Its specificity is unknown.

This receptor was identified in a man aged 60 to 69 in good health and CMV-seronegative. The specimen was PBMCs.

In DNA, the CDR3 is TGTGCCAGCAGCGGGACTCATAGGTCAGAAGCTTTCTTT. Protein sequence: CASSGTHRSEAFF. This sequence joins TRBV9 and TRBJ1-1; D is unresolved. The length of the CDR3 is 13 residues. CDR1 is SGDLS, CDR2 YYNGEE, per germline. The germline V and J ends were trimmed by 3 bases and 8 bases, with 14 bases remaining between them.